Below are 21 T cell receptor beta chains sequenced from a single sample in a study of T cell repertoires in cytomegalovirus infection. TCRdb re-called the reads with MiXCR, one entry per CDR3 protein. The table lists 400,000 to 550,000 distinct CDR3 sequences, 10% to 12% of them singletons. Sequenced input: PBMCs. The receptors here all came from a human donor in good health (CMV status not recorded). Some clones in this sample may be carry-over from other donors' samples.

This clonotype was counted ten times or more. The genes are TRBV20-1 and TRBJ1-5; 9 bases align to TRBD1. CDR3 size: 15 residues. J lost 3 bases, V lost 3 bases, and 6 bases had no gene match. From germline, CDR1 is DFQATT and CDR2 SNEGSKA (reference sequence). The DNA for the CDR3 is TGCAGTGCTAGGGGACAGGGAGGAACCAATCAGCCCCAGCATTTT. It encodes CSARGQGGTNQPQHF.

The sample holds a few counts of this clonotype. J is TRBJ2-3 and V is TRBV28; D may be TRBD2 (6 bases). Trimming shortened V by 3 bases and J by 2 bases, and 12 bases separated the two germline ends. This CDR3 spans 15 amino acids. Germline CDR1 reads MDHEN; CDR2 reads SYDVKM. CDR3 amino acids: CASSFGGLHTDTQYF. For the CDR3, the DNA is TGTGCCAGCAGTTTCGGAGGACTACACACAGATACGCAGTATTTT.

This clonotype came up many times. The CDR3 loop reads CASTPSGTSSRNEQFF. CDR3 bases: TGTGCCAGCACTCCCTCCGGGACTTCTAGTAGGAATGAGCAGTTCTTC. The chain combines TRBV7-3 with TRBJ2-1; tentative D call: TRBD2 (6 bases). V lost 7 bases and J 7 bases, leaving 23 bases between the germline ends. Germline CDR1 SGHTA, CDR2 FQGTGA. The CDR3 has 16 residues.

The chain combines TRBV4-2 with TRBJ2-3; D might be TRBD1 (5 bases). The germline V gene has CDR1 LGHNA and CDR2 YNFKEQ. V lost 4 bases and J lost 2, with 25 bases in between. The CDR3 sequence is 19 residues long. CDR3 in DNA: TGTGCCAGCAGCCCCTCGGGCGAGCTGGGCAGGGTAAACACAGATACGCAGTATTTT. It codes for CASSPSGELGRVNTDTQYF.

This clonotype has just a few counts. The rearrangement links TRBV28 to TRBJ1-6; 9 bases map to TRBD1. Germline lookup yields CDR1 MDHEN and CDR2 SYDVKM. This CDR3 contains 15 residues. The V and J ends lost 9 bases and 4 bases, in that order; junction bases with no gene match: 7. The CDR3 region is CASGTGTLYNSPLHF. DNA for the CDR3: TGTGCCAGTGGGACAGGGACACTTTATAATTCACCCCTCCACTTT.

There are many counts of this clonotype. This rearrangement joins TRBV7-3 to TRBJ1-2; D may be TRBD1 (5 bases). Looked up from germline, CDR1 is SGHTA and CDR2 is FQGTGA. This CDR3 has 15 amino acids. Between the trimmed V and J ends, which lost 0 bases and 8 bases, there was a span of 16 bases. CDR3 nucleotides: TGTGCCAGCAGCTTAACAGGGCAGACAGACGGAGGCTACACCTTC. Amino acid sequence: CASSLTGQTDGGYTF.

The sample holds many counts of this clonotype. The chain carries TRBV7-9 and TRBJ1-5; perhaps TRBD1 as D (5 bases). The CDR3 loop spans 16 amino acids. Germline V gene sequence: CDR1 SEHNR, CDR2 FQNEAQ (reference sequence). Trimming cost V 4 bases and J 0 bases, with 13 bases left between them. The CDR3 sequence: CASSSSSTDSNQPQHF. CDR3 nucleotides: TGTGCCAGCAGCTCCTCCTCGACAGATAGCAATCAGCCCCAGCATTTT.

The V and J genes are TRBV9 and TRBJ2-7; 10 bases line up with TRBD1. Germline CDR1 reads SGDLS; CDR2 reads YYNGEE. The CDR3 is 15 amino acids. Trimming at V came to 4 bases and at J to 6 bases, leaving 10 bases not matched to a gene. CDR3 DNA sequence: TGTGCCAGCAGCCCCGGGACAGGGGTAGGCCGCGAGCAGTACTTC. Translated, it gives CASSPGTGVGREQYF.

This clonotype turned up a few times. CDR3: CASSYDLSSYNEQFF. The DNA of the CDR3 is TGCGCCAGCAGCTACGACTTGAGCTCCTACAATGAGCAGTTCTTC. The rearrangement joins TRBV5-1 to TRBJ2-1; D is unresolved. V gave up 3 bases and J gave up 0 bases, with 10 bases separating them. From germline, CDR1 is SGHRS and CDR2 YFSETQ. The CDR3 has 15 residues.

This clonotype was seen repeatedly, ten times or more. V is TRBV19 and J is TRBJ1-5; TRBD1 agrees at 8 bases. CDR3 length: 15 residues. From germline, CDR1 is LNHDA and CDR2 SQIVND (reference sequence). The ends lost 5 bases at V and 2 bases at J; junction bases unmatched: 5. This chain's CDR3 is CASSPGQGGNQPQHF. DNA of the CDR3: TGTGCCAGTAGTCCTGGACAGGGAGGCAATCAGCCCCAGCATTTT.

V is TRBV12-3 or TRBV12-4 and J is TRBJ1-1, with a possible D match to TRBD1 (5 bases). Trimming shortened V by 6 bases and J by 10 bases, and 21 bases separated the two germline ends. The CDR3 has 14 amino acids. CDR3 nucleotide sequence: TGTGCCAGCAGCCAGTCCGGGGCGAGATTATCAGCTTTCTTT. Amino acid sequence: CASSQSGARLSAFF.

This sequence joins TRBV27 and TRBJ1-1; 11 bases line up with TRBD1. Germline CDR1 is MNHEY and CDR2 is SMNVEV (reference sequence). The CDR3 is 13 amino acids. The junction had 8 bases not matched to a gene; V was cut back by 6 bases and J by 11 bases. CDR3 in amino acids: CASSPGTGGEAFF. CDR3 DNA sequence: TGTGCCAGCAGCCCAGGGACAGGGGGGGAGGCTTTCTTT.

The chain carries TRBV29-1 and TRBJ2-7, with TRBD2 as a possible D gene (5 bases). This CDR3 spans 12 amino acids. Germline assignment: CDR1 SQVTM and CDR2 ANQGSEA. Trimming took off 0 bases at V and 5 bases at J, with 8 bases between the two ends. Here the CDR3 DNA reads TGCAGCGTTGAAGATCACGGGGACGAGCAGTACTTC. Amino acid sequence: CSVEDHGDEQYF.

At least ten counts were recorded for this clonotype. The CDR3 here is CASSPAGTGGEPYEQYF. The CDR3 DNA reads TGTGCCAGCAGCCCAGCCGGGACAGGGGGCGAACCCTACGAGCAGTACTTC. The V and J genes are TRBV28 and TRBJ2-7; 12 positions agree with TRBD1. Germline V gene lookup returns CDR1 MDHEN and CDR2 SYDVKM. CDR3 length: 17 amino acids. The trim removed 6 bases at V and 2 bases at J, leaving 11 bases unmatched. The complete variable domain, with remaining parts taken from reference TRBV28 and TRBJ2-7, reads DVKVTQSSRYLVKRTGEKVFLECVQDMDHENMFWYRQDPGLGLRLIYFSYDVKMKEKGDIPEGYSVSREKKERFSLILESASTNQTSMYLCASSPAGTGGEPYEQYFGPGTRLTVT.

V usage is TRBV6-6 and J usage is TRBJ2-1, with D maybe TRBD2 (6 bases). CDR1 and CDR2 from the germline V gene are MNHNY and SVGAGI (reference sequence). V was pared by 0 bases and J by 0 bases, with 15 bases between. CDR3 length equals 18 residues. This chain's CDR3 is CASSYSRRGSPSYNEQFF. The DNA for the CDR3 is TGTGCCAGCAGTTACTCTAGGCGGGGCAGCCCCTCCTACAATGAGCAGTTCTTC.

The J gene is TRBJ1-3, the V gene TRBV27; 8 nucleotides line up with TRBD1. Germline values: CDR1 MNHEY, CDR2 SMNVEV (reference sequence). V shed 4 bases and J 0 bases; nucleotides not matched to a gene: 8. The CDR3 runs 17 residues. The CDR3 spells CASSSMTGASSGNTIYF. CDR3 DNA: TGTGCCAGCAGTTCCATGACAGGGGCGAGCTCTGGAAACACCATATATTTT.

At least ten counts were recorded for this clonotype. This chain joins TRBV7-9 and TRBJ1-2; maybe TRBD1 (6 bases). The CDR3 extends over 15 amino acids. The ends were cut back, 5 bases at V and 2 bases at J, with 15 bases in the middle. Germline CDR1 and CDR2: SEHNR and FQNEAQ (reference sequence). CDR3 sequence reads: CASSQTDRPNYGYTF. The DNA of the CDR3 is TGTGCCAGCAGCCAAACTGACAGGCCGAACTATGGCTACACCTTC. The complete variable domain, with remaining parts taken from reference TRBV7-9 and TRBJ1-2, reads DTGVSQNPRHKITKRGQNVTFRCDPISEHNRLYWYRQTLGQGPEFLTYFQNEAQLEKSRLLSDRFSAERPKGSFSTLEIQRTEQGDSAMYLCASSQTDRPNYGYTFGSGTRLTVV.

The genes are TRBV19 and TRBJ1-1, with D perhaps matching TRBD1 (5 bases). The CDR3 is made up of 16 amino acids. The V gene lost 5 bases and the J gene lost 1 base, with 17 bases spanning the gap. CDR1 LNHDA and CDR2 SQIVND come from the germline V gene (reference sequence). CDR3 sequence: CASSVSGRAGNTEAFF. DNA of the CDR3: TGTGCCAGTAGTGTCTCGGGACGCGCGGGGAACACTGAAGCTTTCTTT.

This clonotype was detected ten times or more. The V and J genes are TRBV12-3 or TRBV12-4 and TRBJ2-7; perhaps TRBD1 as D (5 bases). The length of the CDR3 is 12 residues. Trimming pared 7 bases from V and 7 bases from J, leaving 14 bases between. CDR3 amino acids: CASNRDKGEQYF. CDR3 in DNA: TGTGCCAGCAACAGAGACAAGGGGGAGCAGTACTTC.

This clonotype was seen a few times. CDR3 residues: CSAIQGQGYGYTF. The CDR3 coding sequence is TGCAGTGCTATACAGGGGCAGGGGTATGGCTACACCTTC. The gene calls are TRBV20-1 and TRBJ1-2; 7 nucleotides match TRBD1. This CDR3 has 13 amino acids. V trimming: 4 bases; J trimming: 5 bases; junction bases outside the gene matches: 7. CDR1 and CDR2 (germline): DFQATT, SNEGSKA (reference sequence).

In this sample, this clonotype turned up a few times. The chain is built from TRBV6-2 or TRBV6-3 and TRBJ1-1; D call uncertain. The CDR3 sequence is 17 residues long. Germline assignment: CDR1 MNHEY and CDR2 SVGEGT. V lost 2 bases and J lost 1, with 17 bases in between. The CDR3 protein is CASSYPTMGQSNTEAFF. The DNA of the CDR3 is TGTGCCAGCAGTTACCCCACAATGGGCCAGTCGAACACTGAAGCTTTCTTT.